Below, one T cell receptor beta chain is given with its context. This record comes from a study of chemoradiotherapy in HPV16-positive cancers. In germline, CDR1 is SGDLS, CDR2 YYNGEE. This CDR3 is 15 amino acids long. The J segment lost 4 bases and the V segment lost 0 bases, leaving 6 bases of the junction unmatched. Libraries were prepared by immunoSEQ multiplex PCR; TCRdb keeps only in-frame clonotypes and omits some of them. This table holds 12,000 to 15,000 clones, roughly 63% found once. The biological material was taken from a patient who underwent chemoradiotherapy. The chain employs TRBV9 and TRBJ1-2, with 7 bases that match TRBD1. The TCR originated in a human donor with HPV-associated anogenital cancer. CDR3 protein: CASSVGRGGPYGYTF. The CDR3 DNA reads as TGTGCCAGCAGCGTAGGCAGGGGGGGGCCCTATGGCTACACCTTC.